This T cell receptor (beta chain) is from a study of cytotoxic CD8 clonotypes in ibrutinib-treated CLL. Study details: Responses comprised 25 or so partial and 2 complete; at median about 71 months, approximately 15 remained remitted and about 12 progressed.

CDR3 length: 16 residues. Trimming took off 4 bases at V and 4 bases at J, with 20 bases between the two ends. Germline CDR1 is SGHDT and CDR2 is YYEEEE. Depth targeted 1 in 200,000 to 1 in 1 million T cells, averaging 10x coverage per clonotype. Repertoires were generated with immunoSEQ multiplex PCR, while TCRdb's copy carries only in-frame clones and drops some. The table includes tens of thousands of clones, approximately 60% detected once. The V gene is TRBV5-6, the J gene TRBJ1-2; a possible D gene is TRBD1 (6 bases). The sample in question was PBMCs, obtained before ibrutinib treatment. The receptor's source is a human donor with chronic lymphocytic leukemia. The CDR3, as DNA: TGTGCCAGCAGCCCGACAGGCGCCCCCTTTGTCTATGGCTACACCTTC. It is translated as CASSPTGAPFVYGYTF.